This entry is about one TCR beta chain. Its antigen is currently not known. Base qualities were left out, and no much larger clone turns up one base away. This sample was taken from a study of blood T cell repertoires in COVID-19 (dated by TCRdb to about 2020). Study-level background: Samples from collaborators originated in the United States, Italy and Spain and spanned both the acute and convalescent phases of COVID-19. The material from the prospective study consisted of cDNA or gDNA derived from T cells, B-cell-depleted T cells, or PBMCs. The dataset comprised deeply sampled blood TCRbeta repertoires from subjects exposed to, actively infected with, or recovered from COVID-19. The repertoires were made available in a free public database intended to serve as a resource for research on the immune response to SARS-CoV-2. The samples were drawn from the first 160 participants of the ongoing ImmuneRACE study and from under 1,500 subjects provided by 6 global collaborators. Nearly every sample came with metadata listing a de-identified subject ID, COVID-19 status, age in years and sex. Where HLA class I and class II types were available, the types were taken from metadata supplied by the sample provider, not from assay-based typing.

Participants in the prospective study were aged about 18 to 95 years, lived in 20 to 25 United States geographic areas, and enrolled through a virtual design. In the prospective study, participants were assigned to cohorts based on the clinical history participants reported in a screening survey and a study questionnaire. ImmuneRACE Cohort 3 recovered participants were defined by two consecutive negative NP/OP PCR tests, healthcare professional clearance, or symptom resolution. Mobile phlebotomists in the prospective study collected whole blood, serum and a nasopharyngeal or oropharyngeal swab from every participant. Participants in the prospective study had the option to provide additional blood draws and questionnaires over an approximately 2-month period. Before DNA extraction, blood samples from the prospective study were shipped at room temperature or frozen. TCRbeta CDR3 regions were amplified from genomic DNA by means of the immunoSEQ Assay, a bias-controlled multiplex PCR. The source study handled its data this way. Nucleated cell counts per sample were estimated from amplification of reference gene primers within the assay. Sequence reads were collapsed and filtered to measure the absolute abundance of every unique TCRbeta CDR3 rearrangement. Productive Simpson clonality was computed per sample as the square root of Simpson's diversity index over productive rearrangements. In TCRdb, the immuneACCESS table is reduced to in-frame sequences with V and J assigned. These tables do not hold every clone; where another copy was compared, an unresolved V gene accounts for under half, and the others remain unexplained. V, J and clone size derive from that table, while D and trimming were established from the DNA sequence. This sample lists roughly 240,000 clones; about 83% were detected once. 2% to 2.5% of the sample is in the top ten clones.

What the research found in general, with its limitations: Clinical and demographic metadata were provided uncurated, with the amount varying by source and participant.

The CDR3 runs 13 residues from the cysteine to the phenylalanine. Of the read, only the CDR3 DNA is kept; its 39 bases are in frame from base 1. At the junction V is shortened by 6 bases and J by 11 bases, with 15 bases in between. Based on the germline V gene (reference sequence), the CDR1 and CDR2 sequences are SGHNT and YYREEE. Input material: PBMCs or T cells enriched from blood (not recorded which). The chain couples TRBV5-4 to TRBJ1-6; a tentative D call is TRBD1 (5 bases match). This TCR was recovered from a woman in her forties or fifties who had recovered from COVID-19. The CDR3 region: CASNIGGGAPLHF. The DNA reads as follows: TGTGCCAGCAACATTGGGGGGGGTGCACCCCTCCACTTT.